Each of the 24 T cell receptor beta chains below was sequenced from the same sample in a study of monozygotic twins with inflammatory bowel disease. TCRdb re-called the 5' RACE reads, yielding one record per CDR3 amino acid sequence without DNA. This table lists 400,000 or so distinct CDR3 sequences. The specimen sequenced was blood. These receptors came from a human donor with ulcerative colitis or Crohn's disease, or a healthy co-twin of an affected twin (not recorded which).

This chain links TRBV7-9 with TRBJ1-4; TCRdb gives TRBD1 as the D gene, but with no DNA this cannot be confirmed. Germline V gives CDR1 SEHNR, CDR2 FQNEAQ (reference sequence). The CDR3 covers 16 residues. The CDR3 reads CASSLVWWDTNEKLFF.

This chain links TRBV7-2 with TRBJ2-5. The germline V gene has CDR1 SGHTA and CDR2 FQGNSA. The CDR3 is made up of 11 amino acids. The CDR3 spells CASSSKETQYF.

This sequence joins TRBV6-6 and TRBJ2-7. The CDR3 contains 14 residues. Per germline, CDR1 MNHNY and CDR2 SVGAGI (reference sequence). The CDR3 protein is CASSYGLGYYEQYF.

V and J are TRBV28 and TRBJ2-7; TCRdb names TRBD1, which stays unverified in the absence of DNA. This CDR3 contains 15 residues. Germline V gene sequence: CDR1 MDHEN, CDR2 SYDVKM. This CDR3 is CASTIPGQGSYEQYF.

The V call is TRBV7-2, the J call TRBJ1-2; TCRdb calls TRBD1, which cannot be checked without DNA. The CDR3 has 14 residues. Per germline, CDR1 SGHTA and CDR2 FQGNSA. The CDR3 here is CASSLEAGDYGYTF.

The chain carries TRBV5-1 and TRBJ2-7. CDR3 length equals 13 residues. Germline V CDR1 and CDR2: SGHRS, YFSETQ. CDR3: CASRYGNWDEQYF. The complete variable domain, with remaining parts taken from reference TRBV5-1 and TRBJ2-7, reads KAGVTQTPRYLIKTRGQQVTLSCSPISGHRSVSWYQQTPGQGLQFLFEYFSETQRNKGNFPGRFSGRQFSNSRSEMNVSTLELGDSALYLCASRYGNWDEQYFGPGTRLTVT.

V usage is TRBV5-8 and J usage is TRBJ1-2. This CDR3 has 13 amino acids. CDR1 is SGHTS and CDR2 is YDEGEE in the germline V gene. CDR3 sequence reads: CASSLVTVYGYTF.

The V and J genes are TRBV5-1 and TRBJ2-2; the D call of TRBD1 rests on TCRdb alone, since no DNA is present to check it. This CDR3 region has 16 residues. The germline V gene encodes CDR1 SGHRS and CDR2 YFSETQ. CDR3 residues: CASSFQGVSGTGELFF.

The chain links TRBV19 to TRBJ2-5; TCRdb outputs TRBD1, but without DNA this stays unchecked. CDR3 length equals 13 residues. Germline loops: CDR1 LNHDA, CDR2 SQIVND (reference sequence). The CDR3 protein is CASKSRGKETQYF.

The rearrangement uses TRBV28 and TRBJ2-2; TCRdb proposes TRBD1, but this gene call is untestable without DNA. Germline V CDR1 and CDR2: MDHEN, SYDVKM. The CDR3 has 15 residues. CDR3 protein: CASRAGTRFTGELFF.

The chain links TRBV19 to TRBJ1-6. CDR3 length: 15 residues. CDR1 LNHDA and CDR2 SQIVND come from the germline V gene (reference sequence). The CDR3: CASSLDWLVDSPLHF.

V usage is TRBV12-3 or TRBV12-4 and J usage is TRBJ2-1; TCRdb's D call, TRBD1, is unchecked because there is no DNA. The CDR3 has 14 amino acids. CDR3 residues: CAILRGGGANEQFF.

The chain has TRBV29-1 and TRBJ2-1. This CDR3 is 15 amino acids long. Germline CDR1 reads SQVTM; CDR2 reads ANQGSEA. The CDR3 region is CSAIELAFSYNEQFF.

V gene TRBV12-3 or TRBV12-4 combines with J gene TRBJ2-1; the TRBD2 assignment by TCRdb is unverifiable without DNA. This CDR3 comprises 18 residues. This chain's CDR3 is CASSSSGTSGSPGGEQFF.

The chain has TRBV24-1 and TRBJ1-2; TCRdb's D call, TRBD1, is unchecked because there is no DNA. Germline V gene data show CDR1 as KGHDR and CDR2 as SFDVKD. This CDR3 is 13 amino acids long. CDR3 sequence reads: CATSEGDRYGYTF.

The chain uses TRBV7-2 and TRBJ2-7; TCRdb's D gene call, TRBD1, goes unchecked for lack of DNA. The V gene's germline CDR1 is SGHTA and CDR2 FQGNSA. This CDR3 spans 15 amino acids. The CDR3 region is CASSLPRTGGNEQYF. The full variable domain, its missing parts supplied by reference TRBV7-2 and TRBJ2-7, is GAGVSQSPSNKVTEKGKDVELRCDPISGHTALYWYRQSLGQGLEFLIYFQGNSAPDKSGLPSDRFSAERTGGSVSTLTIQRTQQEDSAVYLCASSLPRTGGNEQYFGPGTRLTVT.

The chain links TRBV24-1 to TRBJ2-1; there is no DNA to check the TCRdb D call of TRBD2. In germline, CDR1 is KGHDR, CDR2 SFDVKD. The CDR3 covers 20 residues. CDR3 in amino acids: CATSDSRLAGGQRSRNEQFF.

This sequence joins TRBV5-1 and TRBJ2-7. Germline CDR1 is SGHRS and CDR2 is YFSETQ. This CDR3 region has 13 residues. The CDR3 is CASSLTSPYEQYF.

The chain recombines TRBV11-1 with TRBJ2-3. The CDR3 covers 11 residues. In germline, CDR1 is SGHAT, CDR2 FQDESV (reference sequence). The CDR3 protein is CASSMTDTQYF.

CDR3 sequence: CASSVSLWGEQYF. The genes are TRBV9 and TRBJ2-7. The CDR3 spans 13 residues. Per germline, CDR1 SGDLS and CDR2 YYNGEE.

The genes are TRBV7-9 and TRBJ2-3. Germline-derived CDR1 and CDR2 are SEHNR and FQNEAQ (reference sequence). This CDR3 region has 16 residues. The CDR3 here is CASSPRVLQATDTQYF.

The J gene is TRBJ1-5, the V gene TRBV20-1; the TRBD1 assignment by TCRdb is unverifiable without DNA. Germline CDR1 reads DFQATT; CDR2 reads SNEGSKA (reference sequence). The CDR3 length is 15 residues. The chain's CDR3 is CSASPRGLLNQPQHF.

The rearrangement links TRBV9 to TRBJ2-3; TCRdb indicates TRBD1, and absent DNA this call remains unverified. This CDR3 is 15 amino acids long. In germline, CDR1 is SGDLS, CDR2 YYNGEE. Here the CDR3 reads CASSVVGQGTDTQYF.

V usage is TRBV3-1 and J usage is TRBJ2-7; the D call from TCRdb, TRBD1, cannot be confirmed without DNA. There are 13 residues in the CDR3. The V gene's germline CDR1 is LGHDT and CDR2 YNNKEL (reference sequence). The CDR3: CASSQRGAYEQYF.